Here is one T cell receptor beta chain with its context. This sample is drawn from a study of T cells in tuberculosis. Germline CDR1 is SNHLY and CDR2 is FYNNEI. V gave up 6 bases and J gave up 1 base, with 15 bases separating them. The CDR3 is 16 amino acids. Measured with immunoSEQ multiplex PCR; TCRdb has only the in-frame clones, and not every one. The sample consists of about 41,000 clones, about 95% of them appearing once. The sequence was obtained from a donor aged 10-29 years with latent tuberculosis or without tuberculosis infection. Sequenced sample: PBMCs. The genes are TRBV2 and TRBJ2-2; tentatively, D is TRBD1 (7 bases). The CDR3 sequence: CASSAPGGLNTGELFF. Written as DNA, the CDR3 is TGTGCCAGCAGCGCACCAGGGGGACTGAACACCGGGGAGCTGTTTTTT.